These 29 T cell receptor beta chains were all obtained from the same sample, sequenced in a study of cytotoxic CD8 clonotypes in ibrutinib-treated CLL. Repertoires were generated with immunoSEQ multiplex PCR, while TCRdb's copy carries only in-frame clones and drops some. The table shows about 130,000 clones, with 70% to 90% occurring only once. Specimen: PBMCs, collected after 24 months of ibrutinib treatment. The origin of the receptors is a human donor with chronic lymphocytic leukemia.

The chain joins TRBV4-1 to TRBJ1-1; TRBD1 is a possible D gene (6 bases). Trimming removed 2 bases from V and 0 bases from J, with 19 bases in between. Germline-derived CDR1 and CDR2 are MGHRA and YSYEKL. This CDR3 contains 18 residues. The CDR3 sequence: CASSQYPRGGVMNTEAFF. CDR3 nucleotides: TGCGCCAGCAGCCAATACCCCAGGGGTGGAGTAATGAACACTGAAGCTTTCTTT.

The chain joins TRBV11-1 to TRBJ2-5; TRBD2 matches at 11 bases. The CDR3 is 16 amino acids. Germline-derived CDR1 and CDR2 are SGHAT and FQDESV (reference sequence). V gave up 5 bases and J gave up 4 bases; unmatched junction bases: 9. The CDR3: CASSKAKTSGIETQYF. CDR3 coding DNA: TGTGCCAGCAGCAAGGCCAAGACTAGCGGGATAGAGACCCAGTACTTC. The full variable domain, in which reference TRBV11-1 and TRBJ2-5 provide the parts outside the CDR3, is EAEVAQSPRYKITEKSQAVAFWCDPISGHATLYWYRQILGQGPELLVQFQDESVVDDSQLPKDRFSAERLKGVDSTLKIQPAELGDSAMYLCASSKAKTSGIETQYFGPGTRLLVL.

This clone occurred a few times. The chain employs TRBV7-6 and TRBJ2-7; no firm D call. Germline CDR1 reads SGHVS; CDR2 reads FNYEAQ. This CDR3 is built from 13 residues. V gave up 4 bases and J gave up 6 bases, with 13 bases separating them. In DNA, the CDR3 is TGTGCCAGCAGCTCCCCCGACGTCTTCGAGCAGTACTTC. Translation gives CASSSPDVFEQYF.

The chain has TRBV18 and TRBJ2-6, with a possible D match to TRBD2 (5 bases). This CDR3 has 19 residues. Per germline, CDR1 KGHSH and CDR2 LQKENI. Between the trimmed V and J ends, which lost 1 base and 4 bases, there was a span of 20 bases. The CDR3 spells CASSPLGIGPLGGANVLTF. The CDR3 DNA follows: TGTGCCAGCTCACCACTCGGGATAGGCCCGCTGGGGGGGGCCAACGTCCTGACTTTC.

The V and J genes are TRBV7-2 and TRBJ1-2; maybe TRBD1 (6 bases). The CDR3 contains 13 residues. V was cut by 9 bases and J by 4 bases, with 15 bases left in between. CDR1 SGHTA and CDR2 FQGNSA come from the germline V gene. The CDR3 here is CASTLGGGYGYTF. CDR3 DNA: TGTGCCAGTACCTTGGGAGGGGGCTATGGCTACACCTTC.

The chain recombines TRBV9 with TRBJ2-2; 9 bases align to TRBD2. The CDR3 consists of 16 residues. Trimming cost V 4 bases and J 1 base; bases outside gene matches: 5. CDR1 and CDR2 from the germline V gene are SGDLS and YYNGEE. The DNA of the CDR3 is TGTGCCAGCAGCCCCCGACTAGCGGTGAACACCGGGGAGCTGTTTTTT. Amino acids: CASSPRLAVNTGELFF.

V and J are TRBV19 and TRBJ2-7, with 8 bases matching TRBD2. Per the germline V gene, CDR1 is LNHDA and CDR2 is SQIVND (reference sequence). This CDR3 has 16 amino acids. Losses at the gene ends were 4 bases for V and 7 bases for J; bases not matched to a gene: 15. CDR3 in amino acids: CASSTLLAGGKVEQYF. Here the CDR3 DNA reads TGTGCCAGTAGTACCCTCCTGGCGGGGGGTAAAGTGGAGCAGTACTTC.

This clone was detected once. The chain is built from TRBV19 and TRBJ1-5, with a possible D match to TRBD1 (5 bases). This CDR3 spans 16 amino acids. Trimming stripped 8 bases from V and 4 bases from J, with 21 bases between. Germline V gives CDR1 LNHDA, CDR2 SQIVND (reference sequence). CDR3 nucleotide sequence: TGTGCCAGTCGAAGTGGGGACGCAAAACCTAATCAGCCCCAGCATTTT. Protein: CASRSGDAKPNQPQHF.

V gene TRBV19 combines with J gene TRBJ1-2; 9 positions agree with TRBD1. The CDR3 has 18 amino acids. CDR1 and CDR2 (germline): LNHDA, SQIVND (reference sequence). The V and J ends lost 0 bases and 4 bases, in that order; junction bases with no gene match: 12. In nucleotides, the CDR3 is TGTGCCAGTAGTATAGATGACAGGGGGTACGGTGCCTTCTATGGCTACACCTTC. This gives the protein CASSIDDRGYGAFYGYTF.

As DNA, the CDR3 is TGCAGTGCTACGGAAAACAGAGGAGCTTTCTTT. Its translation is CSATENRGAFF. V and J are TRBV20-1 and TRBJ1-1; D remains unclear. Germline V CDR1 and CDR2: DFQATT, SNEGSKA (reference sequence). The CDR3 spans 11 residues. V lost 4 bases, J lost 10 bases, and 13 bases lay in between.

The CDR3 protein is CASSLWASGTDYGYTF. The CDR3 DNA follows: TGTGCCAGCAGTCTTTGGGCATCCGGGACAGACTATGGCTACACCTTC. The chain employs TRBV28 and TRBJ1-2; 7 bases agree with TRBD1. The CDR3 extends over 16 amino acids. Germline values: CDR1 MDHEN, CDR2 SYDVKM. After removal of 5 bases from V and 3 bases from J, the junction contained 12 bases not matched to a gene.

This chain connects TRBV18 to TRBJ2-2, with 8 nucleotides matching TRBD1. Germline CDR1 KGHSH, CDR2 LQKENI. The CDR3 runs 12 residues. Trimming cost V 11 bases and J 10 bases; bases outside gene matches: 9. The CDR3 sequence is CARQGYTLELFF. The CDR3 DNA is TGTGCCCGACAGGGGTACACACTGGAGCTGTTTTTT.

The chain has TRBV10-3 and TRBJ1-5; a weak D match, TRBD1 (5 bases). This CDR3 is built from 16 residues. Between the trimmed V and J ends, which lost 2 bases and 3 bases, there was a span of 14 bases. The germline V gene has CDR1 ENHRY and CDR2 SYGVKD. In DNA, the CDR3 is TGTGCCATCAGTGAGACCTCCGGTGGGGCCAATCAGCCCCAGCATTTT. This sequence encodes CAISETSGGANQPQHF.

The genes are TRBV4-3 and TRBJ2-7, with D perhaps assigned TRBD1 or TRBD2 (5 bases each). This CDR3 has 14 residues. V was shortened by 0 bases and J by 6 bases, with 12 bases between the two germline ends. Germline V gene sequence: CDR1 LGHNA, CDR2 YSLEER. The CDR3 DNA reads TGCGCCAGCAGCCAAGATGGGGTAGGGACCGAGCAGTACTTC. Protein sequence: CASSQDGVGTEQYF.

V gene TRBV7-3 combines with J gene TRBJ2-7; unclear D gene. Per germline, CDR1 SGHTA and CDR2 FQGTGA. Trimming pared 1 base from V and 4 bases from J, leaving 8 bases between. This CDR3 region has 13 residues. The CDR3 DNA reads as TGTGCCAGCAGCTTAATGCAGGATTACGAGCAGTACTTC. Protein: CASSLMQDYEQYF.

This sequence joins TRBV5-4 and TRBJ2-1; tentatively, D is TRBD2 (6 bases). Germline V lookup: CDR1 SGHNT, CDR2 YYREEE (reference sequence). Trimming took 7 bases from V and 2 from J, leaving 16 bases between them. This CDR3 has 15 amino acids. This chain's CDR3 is CASFRYGGPYNEQFF. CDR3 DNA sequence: TGTGCCAGCTTTAGATACGGGGGACCCTACAATGAGCAGTTCTTC.

The CDR3 loop reads CASSLAAGTGIADTQYF. DNA of the CDR3: TGCGCCAGCAGCTTGGCAGCAGGGACAGGGATAGCAGATACGCAGTATTTT. The V gene is TRBV5-1, the J gene TRBJ2-3; TRBD1 matches at 9 bases. With V trimmed by 0 bases and J by 4 bases, 9 bases remained unmatched. The CDR3 extends over 17 amino acids. Per germline, CDR1 SGHRS and CDR2 YFSETQ.

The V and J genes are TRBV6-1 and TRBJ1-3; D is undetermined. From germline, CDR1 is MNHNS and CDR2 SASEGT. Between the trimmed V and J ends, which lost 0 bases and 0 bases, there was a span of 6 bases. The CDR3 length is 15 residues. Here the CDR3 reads CASSEASSSGNTIYF. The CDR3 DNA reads TGTGCCAGCAGTGAAGCATCGAGCTCTGGAAACACCATATATTTT.

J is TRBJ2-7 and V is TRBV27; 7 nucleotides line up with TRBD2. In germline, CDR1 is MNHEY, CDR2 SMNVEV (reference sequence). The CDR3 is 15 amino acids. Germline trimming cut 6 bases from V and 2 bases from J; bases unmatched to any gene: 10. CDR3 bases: TGTGCCAGCAGCTCCGGACTAGTGGTACCCTACGAGCAGTACTTC. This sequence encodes CASSSGLVVPYEQYF.

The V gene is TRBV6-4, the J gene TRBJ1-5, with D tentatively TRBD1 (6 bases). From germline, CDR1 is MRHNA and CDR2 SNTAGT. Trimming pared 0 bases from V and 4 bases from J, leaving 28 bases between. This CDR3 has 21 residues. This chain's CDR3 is CASSDSRSPDSQFNSNQPQHF. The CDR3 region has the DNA TGTGCCAGCAGTGACTCGAGGTCTCCGGACAGTCAATTTAATTCAAATCAGCCCCAGCATTTT.

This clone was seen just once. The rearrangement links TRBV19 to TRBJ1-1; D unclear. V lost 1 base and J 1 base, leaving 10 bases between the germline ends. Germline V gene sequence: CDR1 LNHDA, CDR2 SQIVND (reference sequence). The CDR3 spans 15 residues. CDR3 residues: CASSIGGGTNTEAFF. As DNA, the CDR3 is TGTGCCAGTAGTATAGGAGGAGGCACGAACACTGAAGCTTTCTTT.

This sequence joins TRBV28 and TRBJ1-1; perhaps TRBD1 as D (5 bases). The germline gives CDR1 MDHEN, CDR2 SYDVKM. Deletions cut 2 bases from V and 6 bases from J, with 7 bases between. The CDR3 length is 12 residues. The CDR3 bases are TGTGCCAGCAGTTTAAGGGGAGCTGAAGCTTTCTTT. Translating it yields CASSLRGAEAFF.

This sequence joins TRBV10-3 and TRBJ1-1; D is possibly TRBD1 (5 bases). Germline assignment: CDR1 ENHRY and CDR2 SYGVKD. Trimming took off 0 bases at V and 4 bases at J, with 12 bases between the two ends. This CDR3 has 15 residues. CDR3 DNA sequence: TGTGCCATCAGTGAGTCAGGGAGAGGGGTCACTGAAGCTTTCTTT. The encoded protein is CAISESGRGVTEAFF.

The CDR3 sequence: CASSLRDQPQHF. DNA for the CDR3: TGTGCCAGCAGCTTGAGGGATCAGCCCCAGCATTTT. The chain has TRBV5-8 and TRBJ1-5; D gene ambiguous. This CDR3 contains 12 residues. V was pared by 1 base and J by 5 bases, with 4 bases between. Per germline, CDR1 SGHTS and CDR2 YDEGEE.

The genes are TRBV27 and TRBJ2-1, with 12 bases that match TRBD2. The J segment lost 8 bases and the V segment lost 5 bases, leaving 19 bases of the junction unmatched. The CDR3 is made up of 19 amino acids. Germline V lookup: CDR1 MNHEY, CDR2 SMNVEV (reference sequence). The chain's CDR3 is CASSPFGKATSGSIYEQFF. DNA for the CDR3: TGTGCCAGCAGTCCTTTCGGTAAAGCGACTAGCGGGAGTATCTATGAGCAGTTCTTC.

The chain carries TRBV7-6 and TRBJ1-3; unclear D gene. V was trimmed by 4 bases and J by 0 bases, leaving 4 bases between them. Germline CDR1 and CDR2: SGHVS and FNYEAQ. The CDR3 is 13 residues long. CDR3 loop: CASSSSSGNTIYF. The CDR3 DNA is TGTGCCAGCAGCTCCTCCTCTGGAAACACCATATATTTT.

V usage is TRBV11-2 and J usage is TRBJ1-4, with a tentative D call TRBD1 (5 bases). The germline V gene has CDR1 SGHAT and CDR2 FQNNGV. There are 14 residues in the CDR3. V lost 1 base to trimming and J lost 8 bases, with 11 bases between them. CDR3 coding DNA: TGTGCCAGCAGCTTAGGTATCAGGGAAGAAAAACTGTTTTTT. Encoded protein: CASSLGIREEKLFF.

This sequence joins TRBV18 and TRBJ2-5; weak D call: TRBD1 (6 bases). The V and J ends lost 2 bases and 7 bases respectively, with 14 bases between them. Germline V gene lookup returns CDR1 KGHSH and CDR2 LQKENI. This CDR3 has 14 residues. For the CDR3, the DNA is TGTGCCAGCTCACCAACCAGGGGTTTCGCGACCCAGTACTTC. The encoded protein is CASSPTRGFATQYF.

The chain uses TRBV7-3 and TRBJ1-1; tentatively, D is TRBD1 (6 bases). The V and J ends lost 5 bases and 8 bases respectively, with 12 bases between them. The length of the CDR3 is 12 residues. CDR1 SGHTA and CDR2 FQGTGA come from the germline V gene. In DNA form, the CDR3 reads TGTGCCAGCAGCGGAACCGGGACAGAAGCTTTCTTT. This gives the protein CASSGTGTEAFF.